Listed below are T cell receptor beta chains from one sample, sequenced in a study of long-term antiretroviral therapy in people with HIV. Method: immunoSEQ multiplex PCR; TCRdb's copy keeps in-frame clones and lacks some. The table records around 23,000 clones, about 80% of them present only once. The input for sequencing was unsorted PBMCs, taken 0.3 years after starting antiretroviral therapy. These receptors came from a man in his fifties with HIV. Both conserved end residues are part of each CDR3. D genes are given only for firm matches. Clone sizes are given selectively: once, few, many, or a class where the clone is expanded.

J: TRBJ1-2; D: NA; size: NA; V: TRBV6-5; DNA: TGTGCCACACACGGAACGAGAGGCTACACCTTC; CDR3: CATHGTRGYTF
J: TRBJ2-3; D: NA; size: NA; V: TRBV4-3; DNA: TGCGCCAGCAGCCAATCGGCGGGAAGCACAGATACGCAGTATTTT; CDR3: CASSQSAGSTDTQYF
J: TRBJ2-7; D: TRBD1; size: NA; V: TRBV6-6; DNA: TGTGCCAGCAGTTACCGGGACAGCTACGAGCAGTACTTC; CDR3: CASSYRDSYEQYF
J: TRBJ1-6; D: NA; size: NA; V: TRBV4-3; DNA: TGCGCCAGCAGCCAAGTTTTTGGCAGGGCTGCACCCCTCCACTTT; CDR3: CASSQVFGRAAPLHF
J: TRBJ2-7; D: NA; size: NA; V: TRBV6-6; DNA: TGTGCCAGCAGTTACTCGGGGGGCAACTCCTACGAGCAGTACTTC; CDR3: CASSYSGGNSYEQYF
J: TRBJ1-5; D: NA; size: NA; V: TRBV15; DNA: TGTGCCACCAGCATAGGTTATTTGGACAGAGGGCAGCCCCAGCATTTT; CDR3: CATSIGYLDRGQPQHF
J: TRBJ2-5; D: NA; size: NA; V: TRBV6-1; DNA: TGTGCCAGCGCCAGTGAAAGGGATCAAGAGACCCAGTACTTC; CDR3: CASASERDQETQYF
J: TRBJ2-7; D: TRBD1; size: NA; V: TRBV27; DNA: TGTGCCAGCAGTTTCGGACAGGGCTACGAGCAGTACTTC; CDR3: CASSFGQGYEQYF
J: TRBJ1-5; D: NA; size: few; V: TRBV4-1; DNA: TGCGCCAGCAGCCAAGCCCTCAGCCAACGCAATCAGCCCCAGCATTTT; CDR3: CASSQALSQRNQPQHF
J: TRBJ2-5; D: TRBD1; size: NA; V: TRBV29-1; DNA: TGCAGCGTTGAAGGCCCAGGGGGCTGGGAGACCCAGTACTTC; CDR3: CSVEGPGGWETQYF
J: TRBJ1-2; D: NA; size: NA; V: TRBV18; DNA: TGTGCCAGCTCACCCTCGAGGCAGGGATTCTATGGCTACACCTTC; CDR3: CASSPSRQGFYGYTF
J: TRBJ2-3; D: NA; size: NA; V: TRBV11-3; DNA: TGTGCCAGCAGCTCAAGCGGAGACACAGATACGCAGTATTTT; CDR3: CASSSSGDTDTQYF
J: TRBJ1-4; D: NA; size: once; V: TRBV6-6; DNA: TGTGCCAGCAGTTGGACCGAAAAACTGTTTTTT; CDR3: CASSWTEKLFF
J: TRBJ1-1; D: TRBD1; size: NA; V: TRBV27; DNA: TGTGCCAGCAGTTTCACCCCGACAGGGGGCACTGAAGCTTTCTTT; CDR3: CASSFTPTGGTEAFF
J: TRBJ2-2; D: TRBD2; size: NA; V: TRBV9; DNA: TGTGCCAGCAGCCCCATAGCGGGGGGTATAGGGGGGGAGCTGTTTTTT; CDR3: CASSPIAGGIGGELFF
J: TRBJ2-2; D: NA; size: NA; V: TRBV6-6; DNA: TGTGCCAGCGTCGGGGCGCGCACCGGGGAGCTGTTTTTT; CDR3: CASVGARTGELFF
J: TRBJ2-1; D: TRBD2; size: NA; V: TRBV11-2; DNA: TGTGCCAGCAGCTTAGCTAGCGGGAAGTACAATGAGCAGTTCTTC; CDR3: CASSLASGKYNEQFF
J: TRBJ1-2; D: NA; size: NA; V: TRBV9; DNA: TGTGCCAGCAGCGTAGATATGGGGCACTATGGCTACACCTTC; CDR3: CASSVDMGHYGYTF
J: TRBJ2-2; D: NA; size: NA; V: TRBV7-9; DNA: TGTGCCAGCAGCTTAGAAGGCGGAACGAACACCGGGGAGCTGTTTTTT; CDR3: CASSLEGGTNTGELFF
J: TRBJ1-5; D: NA; size: NA; V: TRBV4-3; DNA: TGCGCCAGCAGCCAAGTCCCCAATCAGCCCCAGCATTTT; CDR3: CASSQVPNQPQHF
J: TRBJ1-1; D: NA; size: NA; V: TRBV25-1; DNA: TGTGCCAGCATAAACCAGGTGAACACTGAAGCTTTCTTT; CDR3: CASINQVNTEAFF
J: TRBJ1-1; D: TRBD1; size: NA; V: TRBV27; DNA: TGTGCCAGCAGTTCCACAGGGGACTGGGGCACTGAAGCTTTCTTT; CDR3: CASSSTGDWGTEAFF
J: TRBJ1-3; D: NA; size: NA; V: TRBV29-1; DNA: TGCAGCGTTGAGGCAGACTCTGGAAACACCATATATTTT; CDR3: CSVEADSGNTIYF
J: TRBJ2-5; D: TRBD2; size: NA; V: TRBV6-1; DNA: TGTGCCAGCAGGAGGACTAGCGGGGAGGAGACCCAGTACTTC; CDR3: CASRRTSGEETQYF
J: TRBJ1-6; D: TRBD1; size: NA; V: TRBV9; DNA: TGTGCCAGCAGCCCGTGGACAGGCTATAATTCACCCCTCCACTTT; CDR3: CASSPWTGYNSPLHF
J: TRBJ1-1; D: NA; size: NA; V: TRBV5-6; DNA: TGTGCCAGCAGCCACGTACTACCTCTAGGGTTCACTGAAGCTTTCTTT; CDR3: CASSHVLPLGFTEAFF
J: TRBJ1-5; D: TRBD1; size: once; V: TRBV10-3; DNA: TGTGCCATCAGTGACCGTGACAGGGCAGAGGGGAATCAGCCCCAGCATTTT; CDR3: CAISDRDRAEGNQPQHF
J: TRBJ1-2; D: TRBD1; size: NA; V: TRBV4-1; DNA: TGCGCCAGCAGCCTAAGGGACAGGGATTTCCCTGGCTACACCTTC; CDR3: CASSLRDRDFPGYTF
J: TRBJ2-5; D: TRBD1; size: NA; V: TRBV6-1; DNA: TGTGCCAGCAGTGCCCTAAATTGGGGACAGGGTAGAGAGACCCAGTACTTC; CDR3: CASSALNWGQGRETQYF
J: TRBJ1-1; D: NA; size: NA; V: TRBV6-1; DNA: TGTGCCAGCAGTCCACAGGGAAACACTGAAGCTTTCTTT; CDR3: CASSPQGNTEAFF
J: TRBJ2-7; D: TRBD1; size: NA; V: TRBV29-1; DNA: TGCAGCGTTGTGCACAGGGGAAGAGAGCAGTACTTC; CDR3: CSVVHRGREQYF
J: TRBJ1-2; D: NA; size: few; V: TRBV4-1; DNA: TGCGCCAGCAGCCAAGAGATGGGGGGCTTAAACTATGGCTACACCTTC; CDR3: CASSQEMGGLNYGYTF
J: TRBJ2-5; D: TRBD1; size: NA; V: TRBV6-5; DNA: TGTGCCAGCGGAAGGGACAGGCCGCCGGAGACCCAGTACTTC; CDR3: CASGRDRPPETQYF
J: TRBJ2-7; D: NA; size: NA; V: TRBV7-6; DNA: TGTGCCAGCAGCTTAGTTTCAAGCGGTGAGCAATACGAGCAGTACTTC; CDR3: CASSLVSSGEQYEQYF
J: TRBJ2-1; D: NA; size: NA; V: TRBV28; DNA: TGTGCCAGCAGTTTATTTTTGGGTAGCTCCTACAATGAGCAGTTCTTC; CDR3: CASSLFLGSSYNEQFF
J: TRBJ2-1; D: TRBD2; size: once; V: TRBV5-6; DNA: TGTGCCAGCAGCGCCTTCCTAGCGGGAGGCTACAATGAGCAGTTCTTC; CDR3: CASSAFLAGGYNEQFF
J: TRBJ1-1; D: TRBD1; size: NA; V: TRBV9; DNA: TGTGCCAGCAGCGTGGACAGGGATAGTGGTGGGTCTGAAGCTTTCTTT; CDR3: CASSVDRDSGGSEAFF
J: TRBJ2-7; D: NA; size: few; V: TRBV28; DNA: TGTGCCAGCAGCCACCGGGACTTGCAATACGAGCAGTACTTC; CDR3: CASSHRDLQYEQYF
J: TRBJ1-1; D: NA; size: NA; V: TRBV6-1; DNA: TGTGCCAGCAGTCCCGGGCCCGAAGATTACACTGAAGCTTTCTTT; CDR3: CASSPGPEDYTEAFF
J: TRBJ2-1; D: NA; size: NA; V: TRBV2; DNA: TGTGCCAGCCTAGTAGGGGAGCAGTTCTTC; CDR3: CASLVGEQFF
J: TRBJ2-1; D: NA; size: NA; V: TRBV6-4; DNA: TGTGCCAGCAGTGTTACTAGGGGTGGGAATGAGCAGTTCTTC; CDR3: CASSVTRGGNEQFF
J: TRBJ1-6; D: NA; size: NA; V: TRBV5-1; DNA: TGCGCCAGCAGCGAGTCAGTGAGCTCCTATAATTCACCCCTCCACTTT; CDR3: CASSESVSSYNSPLHF
J: TRBJ2-7; D: NA; size: NA; V: TRBV6-1; DNA: TGTGCCAGCAGTGCGGACAGAGGTGTTTCCTACGAGCAGTACTTC; CDR3: CASSADRGVSYEQYF